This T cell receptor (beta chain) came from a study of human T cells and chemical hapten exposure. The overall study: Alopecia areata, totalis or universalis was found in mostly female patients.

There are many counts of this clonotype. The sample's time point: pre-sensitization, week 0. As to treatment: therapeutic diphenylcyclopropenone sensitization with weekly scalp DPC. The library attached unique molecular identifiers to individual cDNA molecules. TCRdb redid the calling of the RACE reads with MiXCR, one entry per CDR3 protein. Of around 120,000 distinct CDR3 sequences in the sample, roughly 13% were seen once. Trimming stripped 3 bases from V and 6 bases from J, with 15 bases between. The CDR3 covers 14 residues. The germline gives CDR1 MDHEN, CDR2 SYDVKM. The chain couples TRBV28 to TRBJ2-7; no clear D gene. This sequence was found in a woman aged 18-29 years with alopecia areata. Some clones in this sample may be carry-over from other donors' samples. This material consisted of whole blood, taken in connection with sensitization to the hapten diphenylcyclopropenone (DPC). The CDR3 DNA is TGTGCCAGCAGTTTTCGTGCTTGGCGGCGCGAGCAGTACTTC. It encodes CASSFRAWRREQYF.